This TCR beta chain derives from a study of shared clonotypes between healthy human individuals (dated by TCRdb to 2018 to 2020). Concerning the study at large: The cohort comprised a couple of women and a few men aged 18 to 49 years. For each donor, CD4 naive and CD4 memory were each given three plates, CD8 naive was given two plates, and CD8 memory was given one plate. Blood TCR repertoires of five healthy adults were deeply sequenced to estimate repertoire size and the extent of clonotype sharing between individuals. To increase sequencing depth and limit assay-specific biases, TCR repertoire library preparation and sequencing were carried out by different laboratories using diverse techniques. Each donor's leukapheresis produced roughly between roughly 0.85 and 10 billion PBMCs.

TCR CDR3 regions were amplified from genomic DNA by multiplex PCR using the deep immunoSEQ assay. Genomic DNA extracted from each cell subset was distributed evenly over all wells of several immunoSEQ 96-well plates, and each plate served as one replicate. For sorted subsets, 150 to 200 ng genomic DNA, equal to 30,000 to 35,000 T cell genomes, was loaded into each replicate PCR. Purified libraries were measured with a Qubit 3.0 fluorometer, size-checked on a Bioanalyzer 2100, and measured again with the KAPA Library Quantification kit. Every immunoSEQ 96-well plate was sequenced on a separate single-read 150-cycle Illumina NextSeq 550 flow cell. For the original study's pipeline: Because the immunoSEQ output held only junctional sequences and lacked quality scores, the filtering could not match the filtering applied to full-length reads. To assign V/J genes and CDR3, sequences were annotated against IMGT germline references using PyIR, a Python wrapper for IgBLAST v1.9. Any read was removed if the V/J assignment was weak (E-value above 1e-6), the CDR3 was missing, or the read contained stop codons, out-of-frame junctions, or ambiguous translated residues. V3J clonotypes were defined as sequences sharing the same inferred V gene, J gene, and CDR3 amino acid sequence. Percentage overlap between repertoires was calculated by dividing the number of shared unique clonotypes by the size of the smaller repertoire. Repertoire richness was assessed with RTK rarefaction, the Chao1 estimator, and Recon v2.1 estimates of unobserved clonotypes. For all TCRbeta clonotypes obtained by the gDNA method from a handful of donors, generation probabilities were computed with OLGA. TCRdb took over this immuneACCESS table, retaining in-frame rearrangements with V and J assigned. Such tables are incomplete; in checked studies, under half of the missing clones stem from an unresolved V gene, and the remainder is unexplained. Clone size and the V and J calls come from that table; the DNA yielded D and trimming. The sample table contains over 750,000 clones; only one count was recorded for about 97% of them. The ten largest clones take up less than 0.25% of the sample.

For the CD8 naive samples, CD45RO-negative cells were positively selected for CCR7, yielding a CD45RA+CCR7+ population from which TemRA cells were excluded. Healthy HIV-negative adults with no recently reported acute infections or vaccinations were included as donors. Only Caucasian adults living in Nashville, Tennessee, USA were represented among the donors. After blood collection by leukapheresis, PBMCs were isolated using Ficoll-Histopaque density gradient centrifugation and then cryopreserved in the vapor phase of liquid nitrogen. Analytical flow cytometry was used to check the purity and quantity of each magnetically sorted T cell population. Genomic DNA was isolated from every sorted fraction and measured by UV absorbance on a Nanodrop 2000c. The paper's findings and limits, for the study overall: Compared with non-shared clonotypes, the clonotypes found in all four sorted-subset donors had higher generation probabilities. Sampling was limited to blood, and TCR repertoires in tissue likely differ from TCR repertoires in blood. Larger estimated clonotype richness was generally found for naive subsets than for memory subsets. Rarefaction of sorted-subset datasets indicated incomplete sequencing despite the large sequencing depth. Across a few donors, about 4.5% of naive CD4, roughly 3.5% of naive CD8, around 2.5% of memory CD4, and over 0.35% of memory CD8 clonotypes were shared. The small number of donors limited the genetic and exposure-history diversity represented. Based on pairwise subsampling, the degree of clonotype sharing among donors was expected to be affected by sequencing depth.

V loses 3 bases of germline sequence and J loses 1 base, and the interval between the two ends is 17 bases. For CDR1 and CDR2, the germline V gene (reference sequence) lists SEHNR and FQNEAQ. The CDR3 measures 17 amino acids from cysteine to phenylalanine. The DNA shown is the 51-base CDR3, in frame from base 1. Details on this clone: Its recognized antigen is unknown. No qualities accompany the bases; no much larger clone lies one base away.

This receptor was obtained from a man aged 30-40 years in good health. Sequenced input: naive CD8+ T cells sorted from blood. The intended sense of this specimen's cell subset or site label: CD45RA+CCR7+. The sequence is built from TRBV7-9 and TRBJ2-3; no D gene is confidently identified. The DNA is TGTGCCAGCAGCTTCCCCCCTCTCCTGGGTCGCACAGATACGCAGTATTTT. This is translated as CASSFPPLLGRTDTQYF. The full variable domain, completed from the reference TRBV7-9 and TRBJ2-3 proteins outside the CDR3, reads DTGVSQNPRHKITKRGQNVTFRCDPISEHNRLYWYRQTLGQGPEFLTYFQNEAQLEKSRLLSDRFSAERPKGSFSTLEIQRTEQGDSAMYLCASSFPPLLGRTDTQYFGPGTRLTVL.